This TCR beta chain stems from a study of radiation and T cells in renal cell carcinoma. The time point denotes: blood 4 weeks post-SBRT, at nephrectomy. Treatment described: 15 Gy SBRT to primary tumor, nephrectomy 4 weeks later. Clones were read by immunoSEQ multiplex PCR, and TCRdb kept only the in-frame ones, dropping some. The sample includes approximately 150,000 clones, 86% of them seen just once. The clonotype comes from a woman in her 50s with renal cell carcinoma. This material consisted of blood, taken from a patient whose treatment included radiotherapy and nephrectomy.

In DNA form, the CDR3 reads TGCGCCAGCAGCCAAGAATATGCGGGTGAGCAGTTCTTC. Protein sequence: CASSQEYAGEQFF. The chain has TRBV4-1 and TRBJ2-1; weak D call: TRBD2 (5 bases). The germline CDR1 and CDR2 sequences are MGHRA and YSYEKL. V shed 0 bases and J shed 9 bases, with 9 bases lying between them. This CDR3 spans 13 amino acids.